A single TCR beta chain is shown here with its context. This clone's antigen is unknown. The record has no base qualities; no much larger clone is one base away. The data belong to a study of T cell repertoires in cytomegalovirus infection (dated by TCRdb to between 2017 and 2020). General notes on the study: Recently identified HLA-C-restricted CMV epitopes, whose presentation resists viral immunomodulation, were targeted by peptide stimulations together with well-studied HLA-B-restricted epitopes. Donor HLA type was relevant to the analysis, because carriage of CMV infection together with the matching HLA type was indicated by public TCR beta signatures.

What the authors observed across the whole study: In the ex vivo response, HLA-C-restricted CMV-specific TCR beta clonotypes were dominant, and in two of eight donors the single most frequent clonotype came from this HLA-C-restricted group. In both this cohort and an independent cohort of 352 donors, the cumulative frequency of public TCR beta family members distinguished carriers of CMV infection plus the relevant HLA type.

The germline V gene provides CDR1 ENHRY and CDR2 SYGVKD. Trimming costs V 4 bases and J 3 bases, and their ends lie 14 bases apart. There are 15 amino acids in the CDR3, from cysteine to phenylalanine inclusive. CDR3 DNA is the only sequence kept; it has 45 bases, read in frame from the first base. Per the publication, the treatment or condition label means: in vitro stimulation with specific CMV peptide epitopes to enrich CMV-specific T cells. The sequencing machine was an Illumina HiSeq 1500. Using fastp trimming at Q25 and MiXCR clonotype assembly, TCRdb reanalyzed the public sequencing data and kept in-frame beta chains. Rows with a matching CDR3 protein are joined into one entry that keeps the most common DNA and genes. For this sample there are some 590,000 distinct CDR3 sequences; 40% appear just once. The top ten constitute around 48% of the sample.

The rearranged segments are TRBV10-3 and TRBJ2-3; the D segment cannot be called with confidence. The starting material was cultured PBMCs, obtained from culture after CMV antigen stimulation. The clonotype originates from a human donor in good health (CMV status not recorded). Some clones in this sample may be carry-over from other donors' samples. The CDR3 in this case is CAISAIQSTTDTQYF. The nucleotide sequence reads as follows: TGTGCCATCAGTGCTATACAATCCACTACAGATACGCAGTATTTT.